This entry concerns a single T cell receptor beta chain. Its target is not known. The authors reverse transcribed all of the isolated RNA, so sequencing captured expressed TCRB transcripts. Data came from immunoSEQ multiplex PCR; TCRdb stores just in-frame clones and leaves some out. Here the sample spans around 430,000 clones, approximately 28% being singletons. These data come from a study of beta chain features in type 1 diabetes. Overall study results and limits: VDJ junctions from patients with type 1 diabetes contained fewer insertions and more deletions.

The source of this sequence is a man younger than 30 in good health. Sample: naive CD4+ T cells from blood.

In nucleotides, the CDR3 is TGTGCCAGCAGCGTCCGGGGGGTGGATCAGCCCCAGCATTTT. This codes for CASSVRGVDQPQHF. The V call is TRBV11-1, the J call TRBJ1-5; weak D call: TRBD1 (5 bases). Trimming removed 5 bases at V and 5 bases at J, with 13 bases between. This CDR3 is 14 amino acids long. CDR1 is SGHAT, CDR2 FQDESV, per germline (reference sequence).